The clone carrying this T cell receptor beta chain was recorded a few times. Antigen unknown. Template switching (which added a universal primer site) was used, and cDNA carried unique molecular identifiers. Using its own MiXCR run on the 5' RACE reads, TCRdb lists one record per CDR3 protein. The table records 500,000 or so distinct CDR3 sequences, around 15% of them present only once. The length of the CDR3 is 17 residues. Trimming pared 4 bases from V and 5 bases from J, leaving 21 bases between. CDR1 and CDR2 from the germline V gene are KGHDR and SFDVKD. This record comes from a study of identical twins. Study-wide points: Invariant T cells like MAIT and iNKT could partly confound the zero-insertion analyses. Without tracking the same donors, conclusions rested on cross-sectional statistical analysis. Weaker excess twin sharing was seen among beta out-of-frame sequences.

This sample also appeared in a second study, on yellow fever vaccine responses in identical twins.

V usage is TRBV24-1 and J usage is TRBJ2-3; D may match TRBD1 or TRBD2 (5 bases each). Source material: CD4+ T cells sorted from blood. This clonotype was sampled from a woman aged 18-35 years in good health. The DNA of the CDR3 is TGTGCCACCAGTGACTCCCCTCGGGCCTGGGGGATAGATACGCAGTATTTT. Its protein product is CATSDSPRAWGIDTQYF.